This T cell receptor beta chain was documented in a study of blood T cell repertoires in COVID-19. Looking at the study overall: Nucleic acid was either cDNA or gDNA, and it came from T cells, B-cell-depleted T cells, or PBMCs.

Germline V gene sequence: CDR1 SGHTA, CDR2 FQGTGA. With 10 bases clipped from V and 1 base from J, the junction kept 9 bases outside the gene matches. The CDR3 contains 14 residues. Authors' analysis steps: Amplification of reference gene primers provided the estimated nucleated cell counts. Sequencing used immunoSEQ multiplex PCR; TCRdb keeps in-frame clones, though not all of them. Clone size and the V and J calls come from that table; the DNA yielded D and trimming. Of tens of thousands of clones listed, approximately 80% are singletons. Enrolled during active infection, Seattle patients were then followed longitudinally.

The genes are TRBV7-3 and TRBJ1-1, with 7 bases identical to TRBD1. The sequencing input was peripheral blood. This receptor was taken from a man between 25 and 39 years old with COVID-19, enrolled during active disease. The chain's CDR3 is CATKQGPENTEAFF. The CDR3 DNA reads TGTGCCACCAAACAGGGGCCAGAGAACACTGAAGCTTTCTTT. The full variable domain, in which reference TRBV7-3 and TRBJ1-1 provide the parts outside the CDR3, is GAGVSQTPSNKVTEKGKYVELRCDPISGHTALYWYRQSLGQGPEFLIYFQGTGAADDSGLPNDRFFAVRPEGSVSTLKIQRTERGDSAVYLCATKQGPENTEAFFGQGTRLTVV.